A single sample is the source of the 6 T cell receptor beta chains below, sequenced in a study of blood T cell repertoires in COVID-19. TCRdb keeps only in-frame clones here, not all; method: immunoSEQ multiplex PCR. This table has some 220,000 clones, about 82% appearing once. The sample consisted of peripheral blood. These receptors all come from a man aged 45 to 65 with COVID-19, enrolled during active disease.

J is TRBJ2-7 and V is TRBV5-6, with TRBD1 identical over 9 bases. This CDR3 has 15 amino acids. Germline CDR1 and CDR2: SGHDT and YYEEEE. With V trimmed by 4 bases and J by 6 bases, 11 bases remained unmatched. CDR3 in amino acids: CASSPGPGTGFEQYF. CDR3 bases: TGTGCCAGCAGCCCCGGTCCCGGGACAGGGTTCGAGCAGTACTTC.

The chain links TRBV7-9 to TRBJ2-5; TRBD2 might be the D (5 bases). CDR1 and CDR2 (germline): SEHNR, FQNEAQ (reference sequence). V lost 2 bases to trimming and J lost 4 bases, with 5 bases between them. This CDR3 contains 12 residues. For the CDR3, the DNA is TGTGCCAGCAGCTTAACTAGAGAGACCCAGTACTTC. This translates into CASSLTRETQYF.

The V gene is TRBV5-5, the J gene TRBJ2-1; the D gene is possibly TRBD2 (5 bases). Germline V gene sequence: CDR1 SGHKS, CDR2 YYEKEE (reference sequence). The CDR3 spans 15 residues. V was pared by 0 bases and J by 6 bases, with 13 bases between. The CDR3 DNA reads TGTGCCAGCAGCTTGGGTCAGACGCGGGCCAATGAGCAGTTCTTC. Translated: CASSLGQTRANEQFF.

The chain joins TRBV7-2 to TRBJ1-6, with D unresolved. This CDR3 region has 16 residues. Deletions cut 5 bases from V and 10 bases from J, with 21 bases between. Germline V CDR1 and CDR2: SGHTA, FQGNSA. The CDR3 sequence is CASSLNPAGGESPLHF. As DNA, the CDR3 is TGTGCCAGCAGCCTTAATCCAGCCGGTGGGGAGTCACCCCTCCACTTT.

The J gene is TRBJ1-1, the V gene TRBV6-5, with 7 positions matching TRBD1. CDR1 and CDR2 from the germline V gene are MNHEY and SVGAGI. The CDR3 totals 15 residues. V dropped 6 bases and J dropped 6; count of bases not matched to a gene: 13. CDR3 sequence reads: CASRRSRGQLSEAFF. CDR3 DNA sequence: TGTGCCAGCAGGCGAAGCCGGGGACAGTTGTCTGAAGCTTTCTTT.

The gene calls are TRBV3-1 (or the pseudogene TRBV3-2) and TRBJ1-3; TRBD1 agrees at 7 bases. Unmatched junction bases numbered 18, after V lost 4 bases and J lost 0 bases. The V gene's germline CDR1 is LGHDT and CDR2 YNNKEL (reference sequence). The CDR3 runs 20 residues. The CDR3 nucleotides are TGTGCCAGCAGCCCGAAATTTGACAGGGCGCACCCGAGCTCTGGAAACACCATATATTTT. Its translation is CASSPKFDRAHPSSGNTIYF.